Listed here are 20 T cell receptor beta chains from one sample, sequenced in a study of blood T cell repertoires in COVID-19. The data were produced by immunoSEQ multiplex PCR, yet TCRdb's version contains in-frame clones alone and is incomplete. The sample lists about 310,000 clones, about 90% occurring once. The sample was peripheral blood. The receptors shown here come from a woman aged 40 to 55 with COVID-19, enrolled during active disease.

The chain carries TRBV6-6 and TRBJ2-1; the D is unclear. The CDR3 is 11 amino acids. V lost 5 bases and J lost 7, with 6 bases in between. Germline CDR1 is MNHNY and CDR2 is SVGAGI (reference sequence). CDR3 residues: CASSERNEQFF. Here the CDR3 DNA reads TGTGCCAGCAGTGAGCGTAATGAGCAGTTCTTC.

For this clone: Other DNA sequences in the same sample also yield this CDR3. The genes are TRBV28 and TRBJ1-4, with TRBD1 identical over 8 bases. Germline V gene data show CDR1 as MDHEN and CDR2 as SYDVKM. Trimming cost V 3 bases and J 7 bases; bases outside gene matches: 4. This CDR3 contains 14 residues. The CDR3 DNA is TGTGCCAGCAGTTTCCAGGGGGCGGGTGAAAAACTGTTTTTT. This encodes CASSFQGAGEKLFF.

The V and J genes are TRBV6-2 or TRBV6-3 and TRBJ1-1; no definite D call. CDR1 is MNHEY, CDR2 SVGEGT, per germline. V lost 0 bases and J 3 bases, leaving 17 bases between the germline ends. The CDR3 length is 17 residues. CDR3 in DNA: TGTGCCAGCAGTTACTCGAACTGGGCCAGAACTTACACTGAAGCTTTCTTT. Translated, it gives CASSYSNWARTYTEAFF.

This chain joins TRBV28 and TRBJ1-4; TRBD1 aligns across 10 bases. The CDR3 has 16 amino acids. Trimming at V came to 5 bases and at J to 4 bases, leaving 7 bases not matched to a gene. Germline CDR1 reads MDHEN; CDR2 reads SYDVKM. CDR3 sequence: CASSRDRGSLNEKLFF. The CDR3 region has the DNA TGTGCCAGCAGTAGGGACAGGGGTTCGCTTAATGAAAAACTGTTTTTT.

This clone has more than one count but fewer than ten. J is TRBJ2-7 and V is TRBV5-8; TRBD1 aligns across 7 bases. Losses at the gene ends were 4 bases for V and 3 bases for J; bases not matched to a gene: 16. CDR1 and CDR2 (germline): SGHTS, YDEGEE. This CDR3 spans 17 amino acids. The CDR3 loop is CASSGSYGDRKFYEQYF. DNA of the CDR3: TGTGCCAGCAGCGGATCCTACGGGGACAGAAAATTCTACGAGCAGTACTTC.

J is TRBJ2-7 and V is TRBV5-1, with 14 bases lining up with TRBD2. J lost 1 base, V lost 2 bases, and 5 bases had no gene match. Germline V gives CDR1 SGHRS, CDR2 YFSETQ. CDR3 length equals 17 residues. The CDR3 loop reads CASSLGLAGGRSYEQYF. CDR3 in DNA: TGCGCCAGCAGCTTAGGACTAGCGGGAGGCCGTTCCTACGAGCAGTACTTC.

The gene calls are TRBV6-5 and TRBJ1-1; tentative D call: TRBD1 (5 bases). The V end was cut by 4 bases, the J end by 7 bases, with 13 bases between. CDR3 size: 13 residues. The germline V gene has CDR1 MNHEY and CDR2 SVGAGI. This CDR3 is CASSSPREFEAFF. The CDR3 region has the DNA TGTGCCAGCAGTTCACCCAGGGAATTTGAAGCTTTCTTT.

The chain carries TRBV9 and TRBJ1-5, with D tentatively TRBD1 (5 bases). Germline V gene lookup returns CDR1 SGDLS and CDR2 YYNGEE. V was shortened by 0 bases and J by 7 bases, with 14 bases between the two germline ends. This CDR3 has 15 amino acids. CDR3 sequence reads: CASSVDGQGGQPQHF. In DNA, the CDR3 is TGTGCCAGCAGCGTAGATGGGCAGGGAGGACAGCCCCAGCATTTT.

The rearrangement joins TRBV5-6 to TRBJ1-2; 7 bases fit TRBD1. The germline V gene encodes CDR1 SGHDT and CDR2 YYEEEE. CDR3 length: 15 amino acids. J lost 6 bases, V lost 0 bases, and 8 bases had no gene match. The CDR3 region has the DNA TGTGCCAGCAGCTTGGGACCTACAGGGGTTGATGGCTACACCTTC. Translating gives CASSLGPTGVDGYTF.

The chain uses TRBV6-4 and TRBJ2-7; the D gene is possibly TRBD2 (6 bases). Germline V CDR1 and CDR2: MRHNA, SNTAGT. The CDR3 loop spans 14 amino acids. The ends were cut back, 5 bases at V and 6 bases at J, with 17 bases in the middle. The CDR3 loop reads CASSPQPGAGEQYF. CDR3 nucleotides: TGTGCCAGCAGTCCCCAGCCGGGAGCGGGCGAGCAGTACTTC.

This sequence joins TRBV28 and TRBJ1-5; no clear D. The V gene's germline CDR1 is MDHEN and CDR2 SYDVKM. The CDR3 covers 15 residues. Trimming cost V 3 bases and J 4 bases, with 13 bases left between them. The CDR3 nucleotides are TGTGCCAGCAGTTTCCAAGGCGGCTATAATCAGCCCCAGCATTTT. Protein sequence: CASSFQGGYNQPQHF.

The rearrangement joins TRBV4-3 to TRBJ2-2; 7 bases map to TRBD1. The CDR3 runs to 14 residues. Germline CDR1 is LGHNA and CDR2 is YSLEER. V was clipped by 3 bases and J by 6 bases; unmatched bases: 4. The CDR3 spells CASSQRGGPGELFF. For the CDR3, the DNA is TGCGCCAGCAGCCAGAGAGGGGGCCCCGGGGAGCTGTTTTTT.

The chain carries TRBV3-1 (or the pseudogene TRBV3-2) and TRBJ2-3; 10 positions agree with TRBD1. The CDR3 runs to 16 residues. CDR1 and CDR2 from the germline V gene are LGHDT and YNNKEL (reference sequence). V was pared by 3 bases and J by 4 bases, with 7 bases of the junction left unmatched. The CDR3 is CASSQERGQGSDTQYF. CDR3 DNA: TGTGCCAGCAGCCAGGAAAGGGGACAGGGGTCAGATACGCAGTATTTT.

The chain carries TRBV19 and TRBJ2-5, with D unresolved. With 1 base removed from V and 2 bases from J, the gap between germline ends came to 5 bases. From germline, CDR1 is LNHDA and CDR2 SQIVND (reference sequence). The CDR3 covers 13 residues. The CDR3 DNA sequence: TGTGCCAGTAGTATAGTCGGGCAAGAGACCCAGTACTTC. Its protein product is CASSIVGQETQYF.

This clone has just one count. In DNA, the CDR3 is TGTGCCACCAAACACAGGGCGTCCTACGAGCAGTACTTC. The encoded protein is CATKHRASYEQYF. This chain joins TRBV15 and TRBJ2-7, with D possibly TRBD1 on 6 matching bases. V lost 7 bases and J 1 base, leaving 11 bases between the germline ends. CDR1 and CDR2 from the germline V gene are LNHNV and YYDKDF (reference sequence). This CDR3 is 13 amino acids long.

The chain has TRBV13 and TRBJ1-3, with a possible D match to TRBD1 (5 bases). The CDR3 is 17 amino acids. V was cut by 5 bases and J by 1 base, with 18 bases left in between. Germline V gene data show CDR1 as PRHDT and CDR2 as FYEKMQ (reference sequence). The DNA of the CDR3 is TGTGCCAGCAGCCCCCTGCGGGGGAGGAATTCTGGAAACACCATATATTTT. The encoded protein is CASSPLRGRNSGNTIYF.

Concerning this clone: Additional DNA sequences in this sample encode the identical CDR3. The chain joins TRBV5-1 to TRBJ1-6, with 7 bases that match TRBD1. The CDR3 contains 14 residues. Germline loops: CDR1 SGHRS, CDR2 YFSETQ. The junction had 8 bases not matched to a gene; V was cut back by 4 bases and J by 10 bases. The CDR3 coding sequence is TGCGCCAGCAGCCAGACAGGGTTCGACTCACCCCTCCACTTT. This translates into CASSQTGFDSPLHF.

The chain employs TRBV7-8 and TRBJ1-5; 9 bases line up with TRBD1. Germline loops: CDR1 SGHVS, CDR2 FQNEAQ. There are 17 residues in the CDR3. Trimming at V came to 4 bases and at J to 2 bases, leaving 9 bases not matched to a gene. DNA of the CDR3: TGTGCCAGCAGCTCACGCGCCGGGACAGGGCGCAATCAGCCCCAGCATTTT. Protein sequence: CASSSRAGTGRNQPQHF.

The rearrangement links TRBV6-4 to TRBJ2-6; perhaps TRBD2 as D (5 bases). This CDR3 has 18 residues. V lost 5 bases and J lost 4, with 21 bases in between. Per germline, CDR1 MRHNA and CDR2 SNTAGT. CDR3 sequence reads: CASSTTIHAPGGANVLTF. CDR3 sequence (DNA): TGTGCCAGCAGTACAACCATACATGCCCCGGGGGGGGCCAACGTCCTGACTTTC.

The rearrangement joins TRBV29-1 to TRBJ1-2, with a possible D match to TRBD1 (5 bases). Germline assignment: CDR1 SQVTM and CDR2 ANQGSEA. The CDR3 contains 14 residues. The V gene lost 6 bases and the J gene lost 3 bases, with 17 bases spanning the gap. CDR3 in amino acids: CSVHPGMAHYGYTF. Here the CDR3 DNA reads TGCAGCGTCCATCCAGGGATGGCCCACTATGGCTACACCTTC.